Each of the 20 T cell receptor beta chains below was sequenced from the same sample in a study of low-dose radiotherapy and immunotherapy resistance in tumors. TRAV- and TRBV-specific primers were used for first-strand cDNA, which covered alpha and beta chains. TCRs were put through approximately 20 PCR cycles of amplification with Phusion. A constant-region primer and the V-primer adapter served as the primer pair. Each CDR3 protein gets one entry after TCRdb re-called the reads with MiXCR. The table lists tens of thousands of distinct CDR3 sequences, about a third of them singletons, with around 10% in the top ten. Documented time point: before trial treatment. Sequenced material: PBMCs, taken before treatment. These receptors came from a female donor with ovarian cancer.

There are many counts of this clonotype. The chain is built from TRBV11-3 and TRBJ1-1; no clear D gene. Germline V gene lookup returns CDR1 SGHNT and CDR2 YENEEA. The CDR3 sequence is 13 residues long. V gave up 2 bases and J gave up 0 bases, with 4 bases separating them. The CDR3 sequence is CASSLKLNTEAFF. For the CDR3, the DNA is TGTGCCAGCAGCTTAAAACTGAACACTGAAGCTTTCTTT.

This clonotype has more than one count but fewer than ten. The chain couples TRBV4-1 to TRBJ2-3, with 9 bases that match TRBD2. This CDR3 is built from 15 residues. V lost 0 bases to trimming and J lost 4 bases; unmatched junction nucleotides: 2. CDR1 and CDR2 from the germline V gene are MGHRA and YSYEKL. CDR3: CASSQDRLAADTQYF. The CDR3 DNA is TGCGCCAGCAGCCAAGATCGACTAGCGGCAGATACGCAGTATTTT.

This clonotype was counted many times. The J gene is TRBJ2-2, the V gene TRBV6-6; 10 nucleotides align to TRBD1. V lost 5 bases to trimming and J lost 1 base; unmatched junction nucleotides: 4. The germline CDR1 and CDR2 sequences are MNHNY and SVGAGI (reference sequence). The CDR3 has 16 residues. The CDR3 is CASSPGTGVNTGELFF. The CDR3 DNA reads TGTGCCAGCAGTCCCGGGACAGGGGTGAACACCGGGGAGCTGTTTTTT.

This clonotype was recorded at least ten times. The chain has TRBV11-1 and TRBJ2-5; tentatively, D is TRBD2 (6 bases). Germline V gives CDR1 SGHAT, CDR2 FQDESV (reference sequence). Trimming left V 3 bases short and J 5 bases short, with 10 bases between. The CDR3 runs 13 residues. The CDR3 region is CASSFPAGETQYF. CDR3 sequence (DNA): TGTGCCAGCAGCTTCCCCGCGGGGGAGACCCAGTACTTC.

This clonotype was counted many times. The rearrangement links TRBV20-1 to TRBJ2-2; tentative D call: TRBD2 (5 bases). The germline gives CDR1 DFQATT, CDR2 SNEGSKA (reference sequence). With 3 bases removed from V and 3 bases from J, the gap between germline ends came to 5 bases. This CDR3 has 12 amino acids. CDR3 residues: CSASGDTGELFF. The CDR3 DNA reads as TGCAGTGCTAGCGGGGACACCGGGGAGCTGTTTTTT.

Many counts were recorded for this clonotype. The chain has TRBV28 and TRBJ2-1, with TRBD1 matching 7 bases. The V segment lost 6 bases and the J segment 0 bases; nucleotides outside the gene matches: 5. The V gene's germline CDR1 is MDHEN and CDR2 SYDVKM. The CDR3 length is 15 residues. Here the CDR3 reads CASSSTGASYNEQFF. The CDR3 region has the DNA TGTGCCAGCAGCTCAACAGGGGCCTCCTACAATGAGCAGTTCTTC.

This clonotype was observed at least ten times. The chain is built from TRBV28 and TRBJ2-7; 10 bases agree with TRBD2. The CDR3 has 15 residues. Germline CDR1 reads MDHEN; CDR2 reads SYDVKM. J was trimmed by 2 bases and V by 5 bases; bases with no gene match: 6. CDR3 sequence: CASSISGGPTYEQYF. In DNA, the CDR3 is TGTGCCAGCAGTATTAGCGGGGGGCCTACCTACGAGCAGTACTTC.

The CDR3 here is CASSPSIGFTDTQYF. The CDR3 DNA is TGTGCCAGCTCACCATCAATTGGGTTCACAGATACGCAGTATTTT. The chain carries TRBV18 and TRBJ2-3; D is unresolved. V lost 2 bases and J lost 2, with 11 bases in between. The CDR3 is 15 residues long. Germline values: CDR1 KGHSH, CDR2 LQKENI.

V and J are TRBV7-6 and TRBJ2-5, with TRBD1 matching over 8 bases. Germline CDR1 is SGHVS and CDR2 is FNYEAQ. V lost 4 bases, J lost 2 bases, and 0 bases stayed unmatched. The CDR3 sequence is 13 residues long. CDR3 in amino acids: CASSWTGQETQYF. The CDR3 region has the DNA TGTGCCAGCAGCTGGACAGGGCAAGAGACCCAGTACTTC.

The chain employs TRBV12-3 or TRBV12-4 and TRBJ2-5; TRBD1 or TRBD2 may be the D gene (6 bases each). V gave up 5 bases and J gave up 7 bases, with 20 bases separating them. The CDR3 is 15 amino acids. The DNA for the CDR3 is TGTGCCAGCAGTCCCGCAAAGGGGGGTACGGGGACCCAGTACTTC. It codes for CASSPAKGGTGTQYF.

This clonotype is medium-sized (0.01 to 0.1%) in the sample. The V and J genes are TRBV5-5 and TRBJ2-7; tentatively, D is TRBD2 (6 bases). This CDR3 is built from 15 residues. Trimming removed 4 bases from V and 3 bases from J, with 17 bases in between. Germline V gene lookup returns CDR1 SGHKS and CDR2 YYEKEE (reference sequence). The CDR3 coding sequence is TGTGCCAGCAGCAGGGACTCGCCTAGGGACTACGAGCAGTACTTC. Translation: CASSRDSPRDYEQYF.

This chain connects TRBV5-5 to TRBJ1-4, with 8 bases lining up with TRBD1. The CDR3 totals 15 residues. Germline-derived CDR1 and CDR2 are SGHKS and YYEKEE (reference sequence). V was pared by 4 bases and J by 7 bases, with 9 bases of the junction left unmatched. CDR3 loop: CASSTQTGALEKLFF. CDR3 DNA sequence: TGTGCCAGCAGCACGCAGACAGGGGCCCTTGAAAAACTGTTTTTT.

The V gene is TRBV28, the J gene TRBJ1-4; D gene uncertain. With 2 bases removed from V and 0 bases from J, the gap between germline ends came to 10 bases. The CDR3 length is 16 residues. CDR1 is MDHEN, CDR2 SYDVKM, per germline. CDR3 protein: CASSLRRLATNEKLFF. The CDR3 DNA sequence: TGTGCCAGCAGTTTACGTCGGCTTGCAACTAATGAAAAACTGTTTTTT.

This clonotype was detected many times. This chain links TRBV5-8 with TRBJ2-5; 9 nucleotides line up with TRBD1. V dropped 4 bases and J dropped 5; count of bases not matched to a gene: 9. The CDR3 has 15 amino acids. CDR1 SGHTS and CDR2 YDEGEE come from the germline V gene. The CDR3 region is CASSGGTGRTETQYF. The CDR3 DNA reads TGTGCCAGCAGCGGGGGGACAGGGAGGACGGAGACCCAGTACTTC.

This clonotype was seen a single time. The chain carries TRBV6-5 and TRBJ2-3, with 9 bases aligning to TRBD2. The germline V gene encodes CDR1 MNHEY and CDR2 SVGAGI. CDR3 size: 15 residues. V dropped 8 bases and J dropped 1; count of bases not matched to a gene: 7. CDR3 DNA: TGTGCCAGCCGAATAGCGGGAGCCGGCACAGATACGCAGTATTTT. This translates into CASRIAGAGTDTQYF.

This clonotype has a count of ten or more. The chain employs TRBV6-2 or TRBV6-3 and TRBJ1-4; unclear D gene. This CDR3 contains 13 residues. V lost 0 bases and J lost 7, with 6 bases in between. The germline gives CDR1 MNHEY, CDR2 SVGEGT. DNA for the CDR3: TGTGCCAGCAGTTACTCTCGTGCTGAAAAACTGTTTTTT. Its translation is CASSYSRAEKLFF.

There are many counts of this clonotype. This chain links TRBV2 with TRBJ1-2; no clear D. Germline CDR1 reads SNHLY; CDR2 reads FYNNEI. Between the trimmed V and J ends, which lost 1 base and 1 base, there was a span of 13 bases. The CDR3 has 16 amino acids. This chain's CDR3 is CASSEDEITRNYGYTF. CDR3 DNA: TGTGCCAGCAGTGAAGATGAGATTACGCGTAACTATGGCTACACCTTC.

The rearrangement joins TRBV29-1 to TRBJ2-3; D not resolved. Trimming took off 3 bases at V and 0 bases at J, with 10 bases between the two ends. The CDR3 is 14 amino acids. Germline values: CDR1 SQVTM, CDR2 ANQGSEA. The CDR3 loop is CSVERGSSTDTQYF. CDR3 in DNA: TGCAGCGTTGAGCGCGGATCTAGCACAGATACGCAGTATTTT.

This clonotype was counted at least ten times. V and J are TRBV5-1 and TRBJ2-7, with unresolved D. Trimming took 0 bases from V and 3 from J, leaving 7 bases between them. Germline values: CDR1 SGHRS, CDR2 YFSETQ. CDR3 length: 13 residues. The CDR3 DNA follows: TGCGCCAGCAGCTTGGAAAACAGCTACGAGCAGTACTTC. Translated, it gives CASSLENSYEQYF.

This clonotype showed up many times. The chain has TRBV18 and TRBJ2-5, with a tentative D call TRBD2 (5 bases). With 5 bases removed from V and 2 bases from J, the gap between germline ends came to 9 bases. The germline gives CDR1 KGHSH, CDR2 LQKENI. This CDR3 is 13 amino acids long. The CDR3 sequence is CASSAGLQETQYF. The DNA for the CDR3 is TGTGCCAGCTCAGCTGGACTGCAAGAGACCCAGTACTTC.